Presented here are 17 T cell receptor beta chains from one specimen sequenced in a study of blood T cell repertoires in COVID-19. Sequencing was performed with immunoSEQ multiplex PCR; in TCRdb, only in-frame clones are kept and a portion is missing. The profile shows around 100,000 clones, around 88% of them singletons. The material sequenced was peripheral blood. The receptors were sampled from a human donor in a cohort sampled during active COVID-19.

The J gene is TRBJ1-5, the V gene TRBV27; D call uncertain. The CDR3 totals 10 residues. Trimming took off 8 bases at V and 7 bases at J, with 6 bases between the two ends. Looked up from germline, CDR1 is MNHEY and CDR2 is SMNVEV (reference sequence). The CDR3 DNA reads TGTGCCAGCCGGTCCCAGCCCCAGCATTTT. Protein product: CASRSQPQHF.

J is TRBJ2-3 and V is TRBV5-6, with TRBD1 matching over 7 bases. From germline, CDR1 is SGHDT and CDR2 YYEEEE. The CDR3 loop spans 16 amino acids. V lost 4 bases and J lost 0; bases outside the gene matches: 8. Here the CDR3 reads CASSQIGQVSTDTQYF. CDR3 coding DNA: TGTGCCAGCAGCCAGATAGGACAGGTTAGCACAGATACGCAGTATTTT.

Here the CDR3 reads CASSSRDYAGGGDTGELFF. CDR3 bases: TGCGCCAGCAGCTCAAGAGATTATGCGGGAGGAGGGGACACCGGGGAGCTGTTTTTT. The chain joins TRBV4-1 to TRBJ2-2; 8 nucleotides align to TRBD2. This CDR3 is built from 19 residues. Germline CDR1 reads MGHRA; CDR2 reads YSYEKL. The ends lost 5 bases at V and 3 bases at J; junction bases unmatched: 17.

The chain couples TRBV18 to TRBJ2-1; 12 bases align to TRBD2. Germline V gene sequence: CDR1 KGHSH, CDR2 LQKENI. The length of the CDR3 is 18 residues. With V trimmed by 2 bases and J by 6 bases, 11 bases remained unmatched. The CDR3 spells CASSPETSGRIRGNEQFF. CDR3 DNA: TGTGCCAGCTCACCAGAGACTAGCGGGAGAATTAGGGGCAATGAGCAGTTCTTC. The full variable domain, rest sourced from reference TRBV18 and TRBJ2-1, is NAGVMQNPRHLVRRRGQEARLRCSPMKGHSHVYWYRQLPEEGLKFMVYLQKENIIDESGMPKERFSAEFPKEGPSILRIQQVVRGDSAAYFCASSPETSGRIRGNEQFFGPGTRLTVL.

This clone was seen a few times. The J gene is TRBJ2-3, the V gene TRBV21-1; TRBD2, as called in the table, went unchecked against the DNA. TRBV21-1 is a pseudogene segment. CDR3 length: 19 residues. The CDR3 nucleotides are TGTGCCAGCAGCAAAGCTATGCTAGCGGGAGGGTCTAGCACAGATACGCAGTATTTT. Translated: CASSKAMLAGGSSTDTQYF.

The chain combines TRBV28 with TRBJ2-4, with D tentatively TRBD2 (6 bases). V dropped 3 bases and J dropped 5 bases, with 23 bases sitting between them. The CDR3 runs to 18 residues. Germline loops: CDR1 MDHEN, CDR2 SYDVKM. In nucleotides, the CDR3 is TGTGCCAGCAGTTTCGTCGGGACCGCTTACACTAGCCAAAACATTCAGTACTTC. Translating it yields CASSFVGTAYTSQNIQYF.

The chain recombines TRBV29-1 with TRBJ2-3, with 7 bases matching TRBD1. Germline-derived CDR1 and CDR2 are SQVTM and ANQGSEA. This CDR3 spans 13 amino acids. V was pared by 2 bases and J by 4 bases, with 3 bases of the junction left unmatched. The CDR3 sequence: CSVERGLADTQYF. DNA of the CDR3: TGCAGCGTTGAAAGGGGGCTCGCAGATACGCAGTATTTT.

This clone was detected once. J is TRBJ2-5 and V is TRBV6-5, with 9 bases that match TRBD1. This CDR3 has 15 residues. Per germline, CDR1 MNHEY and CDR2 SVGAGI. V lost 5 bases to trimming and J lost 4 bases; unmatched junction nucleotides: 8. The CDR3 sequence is CASSRTGGMGETQYF. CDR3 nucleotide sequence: TGTGCCAGCAGTCGCACAGGGGGCATGGGAGAGACCCAGTACTTC.

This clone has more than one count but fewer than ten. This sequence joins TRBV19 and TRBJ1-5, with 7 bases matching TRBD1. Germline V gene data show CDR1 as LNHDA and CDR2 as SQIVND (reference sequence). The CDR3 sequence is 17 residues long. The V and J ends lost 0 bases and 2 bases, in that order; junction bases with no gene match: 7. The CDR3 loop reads CASSIDRRQGGNQPQHF. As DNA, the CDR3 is TGTGCCAGTAGTATAGATCGCCGACAGGGAGGCAATCAGCCCCAGCATTTT. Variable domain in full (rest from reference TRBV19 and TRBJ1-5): DGGITQSPKYLFRKEGQNVTLSCEQNLNHDAMYWYRQDPGQGLRLIYYSQIVNDFQKGDIAEGYSVSREKKESFPLTVTSAQKNPTAFYLCASSIDRRQGGNQPQHFGDGTRLSIL.

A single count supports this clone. The CDR3 loop reads CASSLSSGRAPPYNEQFF. CDR3 nucleotides: TGTGCCAGCAGCTTGTCCAGCGGGAGGGCCCCCCCCTACAATGAGCAGTTCTTC. The rearrangement joins TRBV7-2 to TRBJ2-1; 10 bases are a match to TRBD2. Unmatched junction bases numbered 10, after V lost 3 bases and J lost 2 bases. Per germline, CDR1 SGHTA and CDR2 FQGNSA. The CDR3 loop spans 18 amino acids.

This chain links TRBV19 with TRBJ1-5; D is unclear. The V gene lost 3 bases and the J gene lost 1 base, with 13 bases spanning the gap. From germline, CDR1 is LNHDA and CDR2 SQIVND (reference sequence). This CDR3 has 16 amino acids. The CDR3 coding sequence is TGTGCCAGTAGTATCGAGGGCTACAAGAGCAATCAGCCCCAGCATTTT. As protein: CASSIEGYKSNQPQHF.

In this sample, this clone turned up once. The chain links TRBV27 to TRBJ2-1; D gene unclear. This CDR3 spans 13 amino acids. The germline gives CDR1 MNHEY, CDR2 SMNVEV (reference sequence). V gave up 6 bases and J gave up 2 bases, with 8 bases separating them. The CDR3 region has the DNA TGTGCCAGCAGGCCGACTCCCTACAATGAGCAGTTCTTC. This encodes CASRPTPYNEQFF.

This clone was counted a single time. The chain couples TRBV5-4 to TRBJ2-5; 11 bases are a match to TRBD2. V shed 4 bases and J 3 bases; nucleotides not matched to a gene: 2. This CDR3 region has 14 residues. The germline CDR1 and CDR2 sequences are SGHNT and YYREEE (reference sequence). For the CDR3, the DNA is TGTGCCAGCAGCATGACTAGCGGGGAAGAGACCCAGTACTTC. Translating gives CASSMTSGEETQYF.

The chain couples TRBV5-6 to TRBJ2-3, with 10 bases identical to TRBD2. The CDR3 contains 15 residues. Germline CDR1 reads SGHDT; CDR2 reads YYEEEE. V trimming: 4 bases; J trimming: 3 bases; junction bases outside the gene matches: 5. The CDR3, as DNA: TGTGCCAGCAGCCCTAGCGGGAGATTTACAGATACGCAGTATTTT. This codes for CASSPSGRFTDTQYF.

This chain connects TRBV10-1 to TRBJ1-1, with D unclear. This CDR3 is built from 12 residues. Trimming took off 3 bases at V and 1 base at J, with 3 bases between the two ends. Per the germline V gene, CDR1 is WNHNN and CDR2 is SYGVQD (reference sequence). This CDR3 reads CASSDRNTEAFF. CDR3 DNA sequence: TGCGCCAGCAGTGACAGGAACACTGAAGCTTTCTTT.

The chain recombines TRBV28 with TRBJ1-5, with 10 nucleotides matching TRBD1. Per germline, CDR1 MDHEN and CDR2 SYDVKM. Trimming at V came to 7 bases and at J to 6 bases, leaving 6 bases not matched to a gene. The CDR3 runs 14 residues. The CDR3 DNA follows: TGTGCCAGCACCAAAGACAGGGGGCGTCAGCCCCAGCATTTT. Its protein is CASTKDRGRQPQHF.

DNA of the CDR3: TGTGCCAGCAGCTTACAGGGAGGTCAGCCCCAGCATTTT. Protein sequence: CASSLQGGQPQHF. V usage is TRBV7-2 and J usage is TRBJ1-5; D might be TRBD1 (5 bases). Germline values: CDR1 SGHTA, CDR2 FQGNSA. Trimming removed 2 bases from V and 6 bases from J, with 8 bases in between. CDR3 length: 13 amino acids.